The next 7 T cell receptor beta chains were all read from a single sample in a study of Ad26.COV2.S vaccination and SARS-CoV-2 variants (dated by TCRdb to about 2021). The treatment or condition label, read with the paper, signifies: around 19 received Ad26.COV2.S at low or high dose, single or two shots; 5 received placebo; per-sample allocation not given. Repertoires of vaccine and placebo recipients were sequenced from samples collected on day 63 after the first injection. Library generation was performed with the immunoSEQ multiplex PCR assay. This immuneACCESS table, as held by TCRdb, lists in-frame sequences with V and J called but not all clones. Of the missing ones, under half trace to an unresolved V gene in checked studies; the others have no known cause. This sample lists 440,000 or so clones; 80% to 95% were detected once. Roughly 4% of the sample is taken by the ten largest. This sample comprised peripheral blood, obtained in a trial of Ad26.COV2.S vaccine versus placebo. Receptor source: a person between 18 and 65 years old who received the Ad26.COV2.S COVID-19 vaccine or a placebo.

The genes are TRBV19 and TRBJ2-2; TRBD1 matches 9 bases. From germline, CDR1 is LNHDA and CDR2 SQIVND (reference sequence). V lost 6 bases and J lost 6; bases outside the gene matches: 8. This CDR3 comprises 15 residues. The chain's CDR3 is CASSDRGFFPGELFF. CDR3 bases: TGTGCCAGTAGCGACAGGGGGTTTTTCCCCGGGGAGCTGTTTTTT.

V usage is TRBV4-1 and J usage is TRBJ2-5; D possibly corresponds to TRBD2 (5 bases). The CDR3 consists of 17 residues. V lost 0 bases to trimming and J lost 0 bases, with 14 bases between them. Germline V gene data show CDR1 as MGHRA and CDR2 as YSYEKL. The CDR3 is CASSQDTPSQDQETQYF. The CDR3 nucleotides read TGCGCCAGCAGCCAAGATACCCCTAGCCAAGACCAAGAGACCCAGTACTTC.

This clone occurred a few times. The rearrangement uses TRBV7-2 and TRBJ1-6, with D perhaps matching TRBD1 (5 bases). The CDR3 loop spans 16 amino acids. V dropped 5 bases and J dropped 4 bases, with 15 bases sitting between them. The V gene's germline CDR1 is SGHTA and CDR2 FQGNSA. CDR3 sequence (DNA): TGTGCCAGCAGCACGATAGGAGACAGTTATAATTCACCCCTCCACTTT. Translated: CASSTIGDSYNSPLHF.

This clone was recorded once. The chain has TRBV18 and TRBJ2-1; D call uncertain. The V end was cut by 3 bases, the J end by 0 bases, with 15 bases between. The CDR3 contains 17 residues. CDR1 and CDR2 (germline): KGHSH, LQKENI. The CDR3 sequence is CASSPGLTSRSYNEQFF. The CDR3, as DNA: TGTGCCAGCTCACCCGGGCTAACCTCTCGCTCCTACAATGAGCAGTTCTTC.

J is TRBJ2-7 and V is TRBV28, with TRBD1 identical over 9 bases. CDR3 length: 16 residues. Germline loops: CDR1 MDHEN, CDR2 SYDVKM. The V and J ends lost 6 bases and 2 bases, in that order; junction bases with no gene match: 11. The CDR3 region is CASSPPVGQGTYEQYF. CDR3 nucleotides: TGTGCCAGCAGCCCCCCGGTCGGACAGGGGACCTACGAGCAGTACTTC.

This clone has just one count. J is TRBJ2-1 and V is TRBV5-4, with TRBD2 matching over 12 bases. CDR3 length equals 16 residues. V shed 4 bases and J 8 bases; nucleotides not matched to a gene: 10. Germline CDR1 SGHNT, CDR2 YYREEE (reference sequence). CDR3 amino acids: CASSTKLAGGVDEQFF. In DNA form, the CDR3 reads TGTGCCAGCAGCACTAAACTAGCGGGAGGAGTCGATGAGCAGTTCTTC. Looking up the rest from reference TRBV5-4 and TRBJ2-1 gives the full variable domain: ETGVTQSPTHLIKTRGQQVTLRCSSQSGHNTVSWYQQALGQGPQFIFQYYREEENGRGNFPPRFSGLQFPNYSSELNVNALELDDSALYLCASSTKLAGGVDEQFFGPGTRLTVL.

The chain couples TRBV11-3 to TRBJ2-1; TRBD2 agrees at 11 bases. Looked up from germline, CDR1 is SGHNT and CDR2 is YENEEA. J lost 0 bases, V lost 8 bases, and 6 bases had no gene match. The CDR3 is made up of 16 amino acids. The chain's CDR3 is CASFGLAGFSYNEQFF. The CDR3 DNA is TGTGCCAGCTTCGGACTAGCGGGCTTCTCCTACAATGAGCAGTTCTTC. The variable domain in full, completed from reference TRBV11-3 and TRBJ2-1, reads EAGVVQSPRYKIIEKKQPVAFWCNPISGHNTLYWYLQNLGQGPELLIRYENEEAVDDSQLPKDRFSAERLKGVDSTLKIQPAELGDSAVYLCASFGLAGFSYNEQFFGPGTRLTVL.